Below are 32 T cell receptor beta chains sequenced from a single sample in a study of blood T cell repertoires in COVID-19. Here immunoSEQ multiplex PCR was the method, and the copy in TCRdb shows in-frame clones only, minus some. The sample lists 150,000 to 200,000 clones, approximately 80% seen once, with roughly 14% in the top ten. Sequencing used peripheral blood. These receptors were obtained from a woman aged 70 to 79 with COVID-19, enrolled during active disease.

This rearrangement joins TRBV6-5 to TRBJ1-5; the match to TRBD1 covers 7 bases. The V segment lost 6 bases and the J segment 6 bases; nucleotides outside the gene matches: 8. The CDR3 runs to 14 residues. Germline V CDR1 and CDR2: MNHEY, SVGAGI. This CDR3 reads CASRRQGRGQPQHF. The CDR3 nucleotides read TGTGCCAGCAGGAGACAGGGAAGAGGTCAGCCCCAGCATTTT.

V gene TRBV27 combines with J gene TRBJ1-5; 12 bases line up with TRBD1. This CDR3 has 16 amino acids. The ends lost 6 bases at V and 6 bases at J; junction bases unmatched: 9. Germline V lookup: CDR1 MNHEY, CDR2 SMNVEV (reference sequence). This CDR3 is CASRATGTGGGQPQHF. DNA of the CDR3: TGTGCCAGCAGGGCTACCGGGACAGGGGGCGGTCAGCCCCAGCATTTT.

The chain uses TRBV5-5 and TRBJ2-7, with unresolved D. Germline V gene sequence: CDR1 SGHKS, CDR2 YYEKEE (reference sequence). The CDR3 is 12 amino acids. V lost 4 bases, J lost 0 bases, and 5 bases lay in between. This chain's CDR3 is CASSRGSYEQYF. DNA of the CDR3: TGTGCCAGCAGCCGCGGCTCCTACGAGCAGTACTTC.

The rearrangement uses TRBV7-6 and TRBJ2-7; 8 bases are shared with TRBD2. Germline trimming cut 8 bases from V and 2 bases from J; bases unmatched to any gene: 2. In germline, CDR1 is SGHVS, CDR2 FNYEAQ. The CDR3 loop spans 12 amino acids. CDR3 loop: CASGTRPYEQYF. The CDR3 bases are TGTGCCAGCGGGACTAGGCCCTACGAGCAGTACTTC.

The chain is built from TRBV7-8 and TRBJ2-5, with D uncertain. Looked up from germline, CDR1 is SGHVS and CDR2 is FQNEAQ. The CDR3 extends over 15 amino acids. With 3 bases removed from V and 3 bases from J, the gap between germline ends came to 14 bases. CDR3 sequence reads: CASSFTDGHEETQYF. CDR3 in DNA: TGTGCCAGCAGCTTTACAGACGGCCACGAAGAGACCCAGTACTTC.

The V and J genes are TRBV30 and TRBJ1-3; D not certain. This CDR3 has 14 amino acids. Germline V gene sequence: CDR1 GTSNPN, CDR2 SVGIG (reference sequence). V was clipped by 5 bases and J by 0 bases, with 11 bases between them. Written as DNA, the CDR3 is TGTGCCTGGTGGACTCCAAGCTCTGGAAACACCATATATTTT. Residues: CAWWTPSSGNTIYF.

This chain joins TRBV6-4 and TRBJ2-2, with 10 bases aligning to TRBD1. The CDR3 totals 15 residues. The germline V gene encodes CDR1 MRHNA and CDR2 SNTAGT. Trimming cost V 5 bases and J 3 bases; bases outside gene matches: 3. The CDR3, as DNA: TGTGCCAGCAGTACCGGGACAGGGGACACCGGGGAGCTGTTTTTT. It encodes CASSTGTGDTGELFF.

This chain links TRBV7-2 with TRBJ2-6; no firm D call. The CDR3 consists of 15 residues. Germline V gene lookup returns CDR1 SGHTA and CDR2 FQGNSA. V dropped 2 bases and J dropped 1 base, with 6 bases sitting between them. CDR3 in DNA: TGTGCCAGCAGCTTAACTCGTTCTGGGGCCAACGTCCTGACTTTC. Amino acids: CASSLTRSGANVLTF.

This chain uses TRBV19 with TRBJ1-2; TRBD1 matches 8 bases. V lost 5 bases and J lost 4; bases outside the gene matches: 6. Germline loops: CDR1 LNHDA, CDR2 SQIVND (reference sequence). The CDR3 totals 14 residues. For the CDR3, the DNA is TGTGCCAGTAGTGCCGCCGGGACAGGCTATGGCTACACCTTC. Protein sequence: CASSAAGTGYGYTF.

This clone came up a few times. The DNA of the CDR3 is TGTGCCAGCAGCCAAGATACGCAGGGGGTGCGAGGCTACACCTTC. Translated, it gives CASSQDTQGVRGYTF. The chain uses TRBV3-1 (or the pseudogene TRBV3-2) and TRBJ1-2, with 7 positions matching TRBD1. Germline CDR1 LGHDT, CDR2 YNNKEL (reference sequence). J lost 8 bases, V lost 0 bases, and 9 bases had no gene match. The CDR3 totals 15 residues.

This sequence joins TRBV6-2 or TRBV6-3 and TRBJ1-1; 8 positions match TRBD1. Germline CDR1 MNHEY, CDR2 SVGEGT. The CDR3 runs 14 residues. V trimming: 3 bases; J trimming: 5 bases; junction bases outside the gene matches: 5. This CDR3 is CASSYRTGRTEAFF. The DNA of the CDR3 is TGTGCCAGCAGTTATCGGACAGGGCGGACTGAAGCTTTCTTT.

The V and J genes are TRBV5-1 and TRBJ2-5; 8 nucleotides agree with TRBD2. The length of the CDR3 is 16 residues. The germline V gene has CDR1 SGHRS and CDR2 YFSETQ. The V and J ends lost 1 base and 5 bases, in that order; junction bases with no gene match: 10. Here the CDR3 reads CASSLRSGGRGETQYF. The CDR3 coding sequence is TGCGCCAGCAGCTTGAGATCGGGGGGGCGAGGGGAGACCCAGTACTTC.

The rearrangement links TRBV27 to TRBJ1-1; D possibly corresponds to TRBD1 (6 bases). CDR3 size: 16 residues. Looked up from germline, CDR1 is MNHEY and CDR2 is SMNVEV (reference sequence). V was cut by 6 bases and J by 4 bases, with 21 bases left in between. The CDR3 DNA follows: TGTGCCAGCAGCCCAAGGCTCGGCAGGGGCGCCACTGAAGCTTTCTTT. It encodes CASSPRLGRGATEAFF.

In DNA, the CDR3 is TGTGCCAGTAGTATCGGGCCTCGGGGAAGCACTGAAGCTTTCTTT. This gives the protein CASSIGPRGSTEAFF. This sequence joins TRBV19 and TRBJ1-1; D gene uncertain. The CDR3 runs 15 residues. CDR1 is LNHDA, CDR2 SQIVND, per germline (reference sequence). V lost 3 bases and J lost 4, with 15 bases in between.

The chain recombines TRBV19 with TRBJ1-1; TRBD1 aligns across 9 bases. V trimming: 4 bases; J trimming: 7 bases; junction bases outside the gene matches: 7. The CDR3 runs 14 residues. Germline V CDR1 and CDR2: LNHDA, SQIVND (reference sequence). The CDR3 region is CASSRQGVRGEAFF. CDR3 nucleotides: TGTGCCAGTAGTAGACAGGGGGTTAGGGGTGAAGCTTTCTTT.

In this sample, this clone turned up many times. The rearrangement joins TRBV29-1 to TRBJ2-7, with D tentatively TRBD1 (5 bases). Trimming removed 6 bases from V and 0 bases from J, with 12 bases in between. This CDR3 region has 13 residues. CDR1 is SQVTM and CDR2 is ANQGSEA in the germline V gene. Here the CDR3 reads CSVKGFYSYEQYF. In DNA form, the CDR3 reads TGCAGCGTAAAGGGGTTTTACTCCTACGAGCAGTACTTC.

This clone was counted once. V is TRBV27 and J is TRBJ1-1; D gene ambiguous. Germline V gene data show CDR1 as MNHEY and CDR2 as SMNVEV (reference sequence). The CDR3 has 13 amino acids. With 2 bases removed from V and 6 bases from J, the gap between germline ends came to 10 bases. CDR3: CASSLGGSAEAFF. CDR3 sequence (DNA): TGTGCCAGCAGTTTAGGCGGGTCAGCTGAAGCTTTCTTT.

The chain is built from TRBV3-1 (or the pseudogene TRBV3-2) and TRBJ2-1, with a tentative D call TRBD1 (5 bases). Looked up from germline, CDR1 is LGHDT and CDR2 is YNNKEL (reference sequence). Trimming pared 4 bases from V and 8 bases from J, leaving 9 bases between. This CDR3 region has 12 residues. The CDR3 protein is CASSPKGDEQFF. CDR3 DNA sequence: TGTGCCAGCAGCCCAAAAGGGGATGAGCAGTTCTTC.

This clone was observed once. The genes are TRBV7-3 and TRBJ2-1; 8 bases are a match to TRBD2. The length of the CDR3 is 13 residues. Germline CDR1 is SGHTA and CDR2 is FQGTGA. The trim removed 5 bases at V and 10 bases at J, leaving 7 bases unmatched. CDR3 sequence: CASSPQRGGEQFF. As DNA, the CDR3 is TGTGCCAGCAGCCCCCAACGGGGGGGAGAGCAGTTCTTC.

This clone was seen just once. The chain employs TRBV12-3 or TRBV12-4 and TRBJ1-5, with 7 bases aligning to TRBD1. Unmatched junction bases numbered 4, after V lost 5 bases and J lost 6 bases. This CDR3 spans 13 amino acids. CDR3 residues: CASSLQGGQPQHF. CDR3 in DNA: TGTGCCAGCAGTCTCCAGGGGGGTCAGCCCCAGCATTTT.

The chain employs TRBV9 and TRBJ1-4, with 9 positions matching TRBD1. Germline loops: CDR1 SGDLS, CDR2 YYNGEE. Unmatched junction bases numbered 12, after V lost 3 bases and J lost 6 bases. The CDR3 contains 17 residues. In DNA form, the CDR3 reads TGTGCCAGCAGCGCCGGACTCCGGACAGGGGAAGATGAAAAACTGTTTTTT. Translating it yields CASSAGLRTGEDEKLFF.

The J gene is TRBJ1-4, the V gene TRBV28; D gene unclear. Germline CDR1 MDHEN, CDR2 SYDVKM. CDR3 length: 16 amino acids. V lost 5 bases to trimming and J lost 2 bases, with 15 bases between them. Here the CDR3 DNA reads TGTGCCAGCAGTGAACAGAGCACCGCCACTAATGAAAAACTGTTTTTT. As protein: CASSEQSTATNEKLFF. Drawing the rest from reference TRBV28 and TRBJ1-4, the complete variable domain is DVKVTQSSRYLVKRTGEKVFLECVQDMDHENMFWYRQDPGLGLRLIYFSYDVKMKEKGDIPEGYSVSREKKERFSLILESASTNQTSMYLCASSEQSTATNEKLFFGSGTQLSVL.

The gene calls are TRBV30 and TRBJ2-1; 7 bases agree with TRBD2. The CDR3 is 15 residues long. The V segment lost 1 base and the J segment 7 bases; nucleotides outside the gene matches: 10. Germline V lookup: CDR1 GTSNPN, CDR2 SVGIG (reference sequence). CDR3 sequence reads: CAWSETSRVSNEQFF. The CDR3 nucleotides are TGTGCCTGGAGTGAGACTAGCCGGGTATCAAATGAGCAGTTCTTC.

V gene TRBV9 combines with J gene TRBJ1-5, with D possibly TRBD1 on 6 matching bases. The CDR3 runs to 13 residues. Trimming pared 0 bases from V and 8 bases from J, leaving 9 bases between. The germline V gene has CDR1 SGDLS and CDR2 YYNGEE. The DNA for the CDR3 is TGTGCCAGCAGCGTAGCAGGGGTTGAGCCCCAGCATTTT. This encodes CASSVAGVEPQHF.

The chain combines TRBV9 with TRBJ2-1; 11 nucleotides line up with TRBD2. CDR3 size: 16 residues. V dropped 0 bases and J dropped 6; count of bases not matched to a gene: 5. Germline lookup yields CDR1 SGDLS and CDR2 YYNGEE. The CDR3 here is CASSVDPSGGTNEQFF. The CDR3, as DNA: TGTGCCAGCAGCGTAGACCCTAGCGGGGGGACCAATGAGCAGTTCTTC.

The J gene is TRBJ1-1, the V gene TRBV30, with a possible D match to TRBD1 (5 bases). Germline CDR1 and CDR2: GTSNPN and SVGIG (reference sequence). The CDR3 sequence is 13 residues long. Trimming shortened V by 5 bases and J by 0 bases, and 10 bases separated the two germline ends. CDR3 nucleotides: TGTGCCTGGTCCCCAGGGATGAACACTGAAGCTTTCTTT. Its protein product is CAWSPGMNTEAFF.

This clone was seen only once. The gene calls are TRBV27 and TRBJ2-1, with TRBD2 identical over 9 bases. This CDR3 is built from 16 residues. Germline V gene lookup returns CDR1 MNHEY and CDR2 SMNVEV (reference sequence). V was pared by 4 bases and J by 0 bases, with 4 bases of the junction left unmatched. The chain's CDR3 is CASSSRLAASYNEQFF. CDR3 DNA sequence: TGTGCCAGCAGTTCCCGACTAGCGGCCTCCTACAATGAGCAGTTCTTC.

The rearrangement links TRBV5-1 to TRBJ2-1, with TRBD1 matching 10 bases. The CDR3 runs 16 residues. Germline lookup yields CDR1 SGHRS and CDR2 YFSETQ. Trimming removed 4 bases from V and 8 bases from J; junction bases left unmatched: 12. The CDR3 nucleotides read TGCGCCAGCAGCCTGGGCAGGGACAGGGGATTCCATGAGCAGTTCTTC. Amino acids: CASSLGRDRGFHEQFF.

The rearrangement joins TRBV30 to TRBJ2-7; the D gene is possibly TRBD1 (6 bases). Per the germline V gene, CDR1 is GTSNPN and CDR2 is SVGIG (reference sequence). This CDR3 is built from 11 residues. Trimming stripped 3 bases from V and 11 bases from J, with 14 bases between. The CDR3 loop reads CAWSSGTIKYF. The CDR3 DNA sequence: TGTGCCTGGAGCTCCGGGACAATTAAGTACTTC. The variable domain in full, completed from reference TRBV30 and TRBJ2-7, reads SQTIHQWPATLVQPVGSPLSLECTVEGTSNPNLYWYRQAAGRGLQLLFYSVGIGQISSEVPQNLSASRPQDRQFILSSKKLLLSDSGFYLCAWSSGTIKYFGPGTRLTVT.

This clone was seen a few times. The genes are TRBV30 and TRBJ2-7; 7 bases agree with TRBD1. Trimming removed 2 bases from V and 2 bases from J; junction bases left unmatched: 6. Germline CDR1 reads GTSNPN; CDR2 reads SVGIG (reference sequence). The CDR3 has 14 amino acids. CDR3 in amino acids: CAWSPTGRTYEQYV. DNA of the CDR3: TGTGCCTGGAGTCCGACAGGGAGAACCTACGAGCAGTACGTC.

J is TRBJ1-1 and V is TRBV11-2; 8 bases line up with TRBD1. CDR3 size: 18 residues. Germline CDR1 is SGHAT and CDR2 is FQNNGV. The V gene end was trimmed by 4 bases and the J gene end by 2 bases; junction bases not matched to a gene: 15. CDR3 bases: TGTGCCAGCAGCTCGCCCAGGGGGCAAAAGAAATTAAACACTGAAGCTTTCTTT. Translated: CASSSPRGQKKLNTEAFF.

The J gene is TRBJ2-6, the V gene TRBV6-5; perhaps TRBD2 as D (7 bases). V lost 4 bases, J lost 2 bases, and 12 bases lay in between. In germline, CDR1 is MNHEY, CDR2 SVGAGI. This CDR3 has 16 amino acids. CDR3 nucleotide sequence: TGTGCCAGCAGTTCAGGGAGGGGGGCTGGGGCCAACGTCCTGACTTTC. It yields the protein CASSSGRGAGANVLTF.